This entry describes one T cell receptor beta chain. Its target is unknown. Assay used: immunoSEQ multiplex PCR; TCRdb lists only in-frame clones, some missing. The sample carries 40,000 to 55,000 clones, approximately 80% recorded once. The sample originates from a study of Ad26.COV2.S vaccination and SARS-CoV-2 variants. Whole-study findings and limits: Substantial breadth was reportedly displayed by spike-specific CD8+ and CD4+ T cell responses after vaccination.

CDR3 length: 14 residues. Germline CDR1 and CDR2: GTSNPN and SVGIG (reference sequence). V dropped 4 bases and J dropped 0 bases, with 13 bases sitting between them. The origin of this receptor is a human donor who had recovered from COVID-19. The specimen comprised peripheral blood, sampled after recovery from COVID-19. The V call is TRBV30, the J call TRBJ2-7; D remains ambiguous. The CDR3: CAWKERGSSYEQYF. CDR3 bases: TGTGCCTGGAAGGAACGCGGAAGCTCCTACGAGCAGTACTTC.